A selection of T cell receptor beta chains follows, all from one sample in a study of cytomegalovirus exposure and HLA in healthy donors. Profiled with immunoSEQ multiplex PCR; TCRdb holds only in-frame clones, not every one. In the table there are roughly 120,000 clones, 82% of which are singletons. The sample comprised PBMCs. The receptors stem from a male donor in good health and CMV-seropositive. CDR3s include the opening cysteine and the closing phenylalanine or tryptophan. The order of the fields is clone size, V gene, D gene, J gene, CDR3 protein, CDR3 DNA. D genes are given only for firm matches. The size of a clone is reported for some rows only, either as once, few or many, or as a class for expanded clones.

>.|TRBV7-2|.|TRBJ2-5
CASSLTADPLGAETQYF
TGTGCCAGCAGCCTTACAGCGGACCCCCTGGGGGCAGAGACCCAGTACTTC
>.|TRBV20-1|.|TRBJ2-3
CSAPGPDTQYF
TGCAGTGCTCCAGGGCCAGATACGCAGTATTTT
>.|TRBV7-2|.|TRBJ2-7
CASSPTGSVYEQYF
TGTGCCAGCAGCCCCACGGGTTCGGTTTACGAGCAGTACTTC
>.|TRBV27|.|TRBJ1-1
CASSLALPTDMNTEAFF
TGTGCCAGCAGTTTAGCCCTCCCGACAGACATGAACACTGAAGCTTTCTTT
>.|TRBV7-2|.|TRBJ1-5
CASSGAGRNQPQHF
TGTGCCAGCAGCGGGGCAGGACGCAATCAGCCCCAGCATTTT
>.|TRBV5-6|.|TRBJ1-1
CASYAETEAFF
TGTGCCAGCTACGCGGAGACTGAAGCTTTCTTT
>.|TRBV28|TRBD2|TRBJ2-1
CASSTLGTRNYNEQFF
TGTGCCAGCAGTACTCTAGGGACTAGAAATTACAATGAGCAGTTCTTC
>.|TRBV6-5|TRBD1|TRBJ2-5
CASRSSGTGLETQYF
TGTGCCAGCAGATCCAGCGGGACAGGGTTAGAGACCCAGTACTTC
>.|TRBV2|TRBD2|TRBJ2-7
CASGREWTYEQYF
TGTGCCAGCGGGCGGGAGTGGACCTACGAGCAGTACTTC
>.|TRBV4-3|.|TRBJ2-1
CASSFYKGLRYEQFF
TGCGCCAGCTCTTTTTATAAGGGGCTGAGGTATGAGCAGTTCTTC
>.|TRBV6-5|TRBD1|TRBJ1-2
CASSPGGGYTF
TGTGCCAGCAGTCCAGGGGGTGGCTACACCTTC
>.|TRBV7-8|.|TRBJ2-7
CASSLQGYEQYF
TGTGCCAGCAGCTTACAGGGATACGAGCAGTACTTC
>.|TRBV12-5|.|TRBJ1-2
CASGLVRHRANYGYTF
TGTGCTAGTGGTTTGGTACGACATAGAGCTAACTATGGCTACACCTTC
>.|TRBV28|TRBD2|TRBJ2-5
CASKRTSGQETQYF
TGTGCCAGCAAACGGACTAGCGGCCAAGAGACCCAGTACTTC
>.|TRBV28|TRBD1|TRBJ2-1
CASSNDRGPSYNEQFF
TGTGCCAGCAGCAACGACAGGGGGCCCTCCTACAATGAGCAGTTCTTC
>.|TRBV19|TRBD2|TRBJ2-1
CASSKTKAGGPYNEQFF
TGTGCCAGTAGTAAAACCAAAGCGGGAGGGCCCTACAATGAGCAGTTCTTC
>.|TRBV30|.|TRBJ1-5
CAWDQTASNQPQHF
TGTGCCTGGGATCAGACAGCTAGCAATCAGCCCCAGCATTTT
>few|TRBV5-1|.|TRBJ2-4
CASSLGQAQNIQYF
TGCGCCAGCAGCTTGGGGCAGGCCCAAAACATTCAGTACTTC
>.|TRBV28|TRBD1|TRBJ1-4
CASSPLGTGGEKLFF
TGTGCCAGCAGTCCCTTAGGGACAGGGGGTGAAAAACTGTTTTTT
>.|TRBV25-1|TRBD2|TRBJ2-5
CASVPGLEETQYF
TGTGCCAGCGTACCGGGACTAGAAGAGACCCAGTACTTC
>.|TRBV5-1|TRBD1|TRBJ2-1
CASSSGQASYNEQFF
TGCGCCAGCAGTTCTGGACAGGCTTCCTACAATGAGCAGTTCTTC
>.|TRBV4-3|TRBD1|TRBJ2-7
CASSQVRDREYEQYF
TGCGCCAGCAGCCAAGTCCGGGACAGGGAATACGAGCAGTACTTC
>.|TRBV19|.|TRBJ2-6
CASSPVGANVLTF
TGTGCCAGTAGTCCTGTGGGGGCCAACGTCCTGACTTTC
>.|TRBV2|.|TRBJ2-2
CASSESLNRETSTGELFF
TGTGCCAGCAGTGAATCACTGAACCGGGAGACAAGCACCGGGGAGCTGTTTTTT
>few|TRBV5-1|.|TRBJ2-1
CASSLAYNEQFF
TGCGCCAGCAGCTTGGCGTACAATGAGCAGTTCTTC
>.|TRBV19|.|TRBJ2-5
CASSIDRSGEQYF
TGTGCCAGTAGTATAGATCGTTCGGGGGAGCAGTACTTC